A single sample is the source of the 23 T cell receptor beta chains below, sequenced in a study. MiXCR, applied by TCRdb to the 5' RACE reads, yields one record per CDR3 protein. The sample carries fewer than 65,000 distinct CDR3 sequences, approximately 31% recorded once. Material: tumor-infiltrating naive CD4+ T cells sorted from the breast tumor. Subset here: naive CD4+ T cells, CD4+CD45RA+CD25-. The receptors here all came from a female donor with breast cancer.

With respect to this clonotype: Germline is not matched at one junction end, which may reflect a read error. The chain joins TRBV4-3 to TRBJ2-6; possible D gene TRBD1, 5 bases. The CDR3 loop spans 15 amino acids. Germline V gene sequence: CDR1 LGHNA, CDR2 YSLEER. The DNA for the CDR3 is TGCGCCAGCAGCCAAGTAAGCTCTGGGGCCAAAGTCCTGACTTTC. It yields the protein CASSQVSSGAKVLTF.

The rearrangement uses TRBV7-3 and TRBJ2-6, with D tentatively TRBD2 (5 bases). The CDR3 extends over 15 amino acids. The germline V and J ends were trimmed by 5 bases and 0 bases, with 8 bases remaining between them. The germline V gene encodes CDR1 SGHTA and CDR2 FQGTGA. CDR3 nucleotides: TGTGCCAGCAGCCCGGGGTTCTCTGGGGCCAACGTCCTGACTTTC. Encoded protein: CASSPGFSGANVLTF.

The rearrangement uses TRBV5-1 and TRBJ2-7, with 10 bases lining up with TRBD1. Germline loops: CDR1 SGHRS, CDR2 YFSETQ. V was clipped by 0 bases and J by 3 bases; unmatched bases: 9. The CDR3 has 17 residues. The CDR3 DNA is TGCGCCAGCAGCTTGGACCAGGCCCGGGACAGGGGCTACGAGCAGTACTTC. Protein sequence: CASSLDQARDRGYEQYF.

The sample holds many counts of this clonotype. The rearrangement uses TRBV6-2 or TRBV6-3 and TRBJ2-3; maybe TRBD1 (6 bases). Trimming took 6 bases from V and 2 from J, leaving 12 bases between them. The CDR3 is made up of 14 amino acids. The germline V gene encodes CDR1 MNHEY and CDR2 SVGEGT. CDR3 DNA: TGTGCCAGCAGCGTGGGGGACAACACAGATACGCAGTATTTT. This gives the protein CASSVGDNTDTQYF.

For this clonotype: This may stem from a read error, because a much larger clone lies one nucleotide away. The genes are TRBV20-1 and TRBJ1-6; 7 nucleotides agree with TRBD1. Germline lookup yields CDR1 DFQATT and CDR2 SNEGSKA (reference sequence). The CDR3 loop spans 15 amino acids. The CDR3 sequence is CSARPGTVYNSPLNF. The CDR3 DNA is TGCAGTGCCCGACCAGGGACAGTCTATAATTCACCCCTCAACTTT.

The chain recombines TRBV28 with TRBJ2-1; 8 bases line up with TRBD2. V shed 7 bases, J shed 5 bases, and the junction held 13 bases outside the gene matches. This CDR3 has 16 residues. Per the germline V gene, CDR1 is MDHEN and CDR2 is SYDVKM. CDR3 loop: CASNIAGLAENNEQFF. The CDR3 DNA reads TGTGCCAGCAACATAGCGGGGCTAGCGGAAAACAATGAGCAGTTCTTC.

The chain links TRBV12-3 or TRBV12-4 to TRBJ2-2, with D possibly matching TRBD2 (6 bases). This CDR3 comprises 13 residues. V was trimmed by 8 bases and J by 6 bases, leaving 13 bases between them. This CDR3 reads CASQGWRAGELFF. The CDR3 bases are TGTGCCAGCCAAGGATGGAGGGCCGGGGAGCTGTTTTTT.

In nucleotides, the CDR3 is TGTGCCAGCAGCCCAATCGGGACTAGCGGGGGGGTGTACAATGAGCAGTTCTTC. This gives the protein CASSPIGTSGGVYNEQFF. The J gene is TRBJ2-1, the V gene TRBV7-6; TRBD2 agrees at 16 bases. In germline, CDR1 is SGHVS, CDR2 FNYEAQ. The V segment lost 5 bases and the J segment 4 bases; nucleotides outside the gene matches: 8. CDR3 size: 18 residues.

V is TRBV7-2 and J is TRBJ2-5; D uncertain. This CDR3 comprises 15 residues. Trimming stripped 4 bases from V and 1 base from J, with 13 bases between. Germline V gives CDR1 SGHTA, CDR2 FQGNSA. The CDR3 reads CASSYYTASQETQYF. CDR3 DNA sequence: TGTGCCAGCAGCTACTACACAGCGAGCCAAGAGACCCAGTACTTC.

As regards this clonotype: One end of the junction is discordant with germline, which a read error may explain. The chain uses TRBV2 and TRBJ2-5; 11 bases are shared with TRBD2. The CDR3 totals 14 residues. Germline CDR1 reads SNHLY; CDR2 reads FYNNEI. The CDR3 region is CATGPSGGSRTLYF. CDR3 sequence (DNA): TGTGCCACCGGCCCTAGCGGGGGGTCCAGGACCCTGTACTTC.

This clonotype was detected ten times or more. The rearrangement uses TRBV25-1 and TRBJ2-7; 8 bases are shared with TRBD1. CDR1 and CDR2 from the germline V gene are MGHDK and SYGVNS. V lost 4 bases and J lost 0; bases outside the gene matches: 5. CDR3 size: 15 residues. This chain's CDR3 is CASSGSGTGSYEQYF. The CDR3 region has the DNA TGTGCCAGCAGTGGATCCGGGACAGGCTCCTACGAGCAGTACTTC.

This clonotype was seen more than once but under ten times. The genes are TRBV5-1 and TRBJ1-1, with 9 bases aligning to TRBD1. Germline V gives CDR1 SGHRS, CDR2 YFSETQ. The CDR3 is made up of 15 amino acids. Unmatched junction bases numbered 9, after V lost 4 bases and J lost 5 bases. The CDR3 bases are TGCGCCAGCAGCCAGTCGTACAGGGGGCGGACTGAAGCTTTCTTT. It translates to CASSQSYRGRTEAFF.

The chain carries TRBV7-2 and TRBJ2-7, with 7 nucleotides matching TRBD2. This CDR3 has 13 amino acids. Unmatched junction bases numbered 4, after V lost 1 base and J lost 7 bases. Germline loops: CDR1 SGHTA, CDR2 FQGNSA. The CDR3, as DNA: TGTGCCAGCAGCTTAGGACTAGCACAAGAGCAGTACTTC. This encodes CASSLGLAQEQYF.

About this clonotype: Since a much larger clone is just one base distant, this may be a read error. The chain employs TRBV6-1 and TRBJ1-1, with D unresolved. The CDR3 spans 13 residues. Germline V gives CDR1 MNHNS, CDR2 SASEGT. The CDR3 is CACSEKTNTEAFF. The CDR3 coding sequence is TGTGCCTGCAGTGAGAAGACGAACACTGAAGCTTTCTTT.

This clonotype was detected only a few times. The chain's CDR3 is CASSPLLGQGLYEQYF. The CDR3 DNA follows: TGTGCCAGCAGCCCCCTATTGGGACAGGGTTTGTATGAGCAGTACTTC. V is TRBV11-2 and J is TRBJ2-7; TRBD1 agrees at 9 bases. J gave up 7 bases and V 5 bases, and 15 bases lay outside the gene matches. Germline CDR1 and CDR2: SGHAT and FQNNGV. CDR3 length equals 16 residues.

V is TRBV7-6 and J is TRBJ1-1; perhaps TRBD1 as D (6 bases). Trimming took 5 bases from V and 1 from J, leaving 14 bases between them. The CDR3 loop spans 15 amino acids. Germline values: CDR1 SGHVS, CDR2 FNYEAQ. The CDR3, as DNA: TGTGCCAGCAGCCCCCGTGGGGGGCAGAACACTGAAGCTTTCTTT. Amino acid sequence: CASSPRGGQNTEAFF.

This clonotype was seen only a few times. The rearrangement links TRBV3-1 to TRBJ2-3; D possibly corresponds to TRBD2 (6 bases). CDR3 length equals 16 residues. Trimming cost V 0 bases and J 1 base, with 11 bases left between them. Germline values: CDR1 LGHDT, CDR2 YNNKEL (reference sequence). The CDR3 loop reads CASSQDLGGGTDTQYF. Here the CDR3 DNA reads TGTGCCAGCAGCCAAGATCTGGGAGGCGGCACAGATACGCAGTATTTT.

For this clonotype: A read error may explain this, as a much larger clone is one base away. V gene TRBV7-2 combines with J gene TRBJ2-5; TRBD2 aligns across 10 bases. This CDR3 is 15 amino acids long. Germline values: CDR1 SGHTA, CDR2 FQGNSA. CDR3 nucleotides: TGTACCGGCAGCCCTAGAATAGCGGGAGGCGAGACCCAGTACTTC. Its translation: CTGSPRIAGGETQYF.

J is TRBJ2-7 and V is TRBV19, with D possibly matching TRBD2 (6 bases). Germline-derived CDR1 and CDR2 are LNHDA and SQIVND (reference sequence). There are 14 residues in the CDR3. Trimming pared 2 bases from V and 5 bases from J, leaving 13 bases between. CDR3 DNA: TGTGCCAGTAGTATATCCCTTTCTAGCGACGAGCAGTACTTC. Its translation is CASSISLSSDEQYF.

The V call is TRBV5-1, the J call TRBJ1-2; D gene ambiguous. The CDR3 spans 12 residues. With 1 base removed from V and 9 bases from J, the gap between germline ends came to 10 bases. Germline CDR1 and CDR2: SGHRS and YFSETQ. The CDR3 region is CASSLFADRYTF. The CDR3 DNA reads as TGCGCCAGCAGCTTGTTTGCCGACCGCTACACCTTC.

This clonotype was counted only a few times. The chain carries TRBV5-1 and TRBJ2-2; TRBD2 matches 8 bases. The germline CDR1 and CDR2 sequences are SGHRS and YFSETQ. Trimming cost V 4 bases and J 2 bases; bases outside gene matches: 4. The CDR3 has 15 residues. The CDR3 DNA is TGCGCCAGCAGCCATCGGGAGGGAAACACCGGGGAGCTGTTTTTT. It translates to CASSHREGNTGELFF. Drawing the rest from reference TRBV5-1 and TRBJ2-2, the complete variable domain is KAGVTQTPRYLIKTRGQQVTLSCSPISGHRSVSWYQQTPGQGLQFLFEYFSETQRNKGNFPGRFSGRQFSNSRSEMNVSTLELGDSALYLCASSHREGNTGELFFGEGSRLTVL.

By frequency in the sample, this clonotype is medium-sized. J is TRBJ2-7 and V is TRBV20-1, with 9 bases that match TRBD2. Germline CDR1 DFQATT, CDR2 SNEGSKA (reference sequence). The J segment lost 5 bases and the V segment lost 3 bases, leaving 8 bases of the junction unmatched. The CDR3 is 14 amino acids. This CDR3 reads CSASFGGRGHEQYF. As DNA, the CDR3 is TGCAGTGCTAGCTTCGGCGGGAGGGGACACGAGCAGTACTTC.

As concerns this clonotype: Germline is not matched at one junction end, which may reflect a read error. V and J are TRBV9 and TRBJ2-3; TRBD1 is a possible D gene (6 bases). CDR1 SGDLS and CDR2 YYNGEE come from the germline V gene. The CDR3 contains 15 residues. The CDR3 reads CAGSKGRGFEDTQYF. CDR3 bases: TGTGCCGGCAGCAAGGGCAGGGGATTCGAGGATACGCAGTATTTT.